The following is a T cell receptor (beta chain) sequence with its context. RNA was extracted with the RNeasy kit, and a quantity of roughly 0.5 to 1 ug was reverse transcribed using random hexamers. TCRdb ran MiXCR on the immunoSEQ multiplex PCR reads and lists one entry per CDR3 protein. In the table there are under 200,000 distinct CDR3 sequences, around 90% of which are singletons. The data are from a study of CD8 T cells in Susac syndrome. For the study at large: At the time their blood was drawn, patients with Susac syndrome were either therapy-naive, on corticosteroids (with some of them also receiving intravenous immunoglobulin), or on intravenous immunoglobulin alone.

This CDR3 has 13 residues. V lost 5 bases to trimming and J lost 5 bases; unmatched junction nucleotides: 6. Sequencing of TCR beta was performed on blood CD8+ and CD4+ T cells. The specimen sequenced was CD4+ T cells from PBMCs. The chain couples TRBV12-3 or TRBV12-4 to TRBJ2-7; 7 bases align to TRBD1. The sequence derives from a human donor with Susac syndrome. The CDR3 DNA follows: TGTGCCAGCAGTCTCCAACAGGGGAACGAGCAGTACTTC. It translates to CASSLQQGNEQYF.